Each of the 18 T cell receptor beta chains below was sequenced from the same sample in a study of regulatory T cells in long-lasting Graves disease. Through Arm-PCR of CDR3 regions and iRepertoire HTBI primers, TCR beta libraries were built. TCRdb itself ran the multiplex PCR reads through MiXCR, one entry per CDR3 protein. The table records 300,000 to 400,000 distinct CDR3 sequences, 15% to 20% of them present only once. As to time point: newly diagnosed GD, antithyroid drugs for less than 3 months. PBMC-derived RNA was used for the TCR library. This material consisted of peripheral blood mononuclear cells (PBMCs), taken at new diagnosis, from a patient treated with antithyroid drugs. These receptors originate from a female donor with Graves disease.

This clonotype was counted ten times or more. The chain links TRBV10-3 to TRBJ2-3; 9 bases are shared with TRBD2. This CDR3 is built from 15 residues. Unmatched junction bases numbered 2, after V lost 0 bases and J lost 4 bases. CDR1 is ENHRY and CDR2 is SYGVKD in the germline V gene. CDR3 bases: TGTGCCATCAGTGAGTCTCTAGCGGGACCAGATACGCAGTATTTT. It yields the protein CAISESLAGPDTQYF.

The chain uses TRBV3-1 and TRBJ1-3; D remains unclear. The CDR3 spans 14 residues. Germline-derived CDR1 and CDR2 are LGHDT and YNNKEL (reference sequence). The V end lost 4 bases, the J end lost 3 bases, and 10 bases lay between the germline ends. CDR3 protein: CASSPREGGNTIYF. CDR3 sequence (DNA): TGTGCCAGCAGCCCTAGGGAAGGTGGAAACACCATATATTTT. The variable domain in full, completed from reference TRBV3-1 and TRBJ1-3, reads DTAVSQTPKYLVTQMGNDKSIKCEQNLGHDTMYWYKQDSKKFLKIMFSYNNKELIINETVPNRFSPKSPDKAHLNLHINSLELGDSAVYFCASSPREGGNTIYFGEGSWLTVV.

A single count supports this clonotype. This may arise from a read error, as a much more abundant clone is one base away. V usage is TRBV30 and J usage is TRBJ2-3; TRBD2 matches 7 bases. The J call may be mistaken, given a closer DNA end match to TRBJ2-1. The CDR3 is 14 residues long. Germline CDR1 reads GTSNPN; CDR2 reads SVGIG (reference sequence). CDR3 nucleotide sequence: TGTGCCTGGGAGGCAGCTAGCGGCATGGGGGAGCAGTTCTTC. Protein: CAWEAASGMGEQFF.

This clonotype appeared many times. The chain joins TRBV18 to TRBJ1-6; no clear D. V was clipped by 2 bases and J by 5 bases, with 7 bases between them. Germline-derived CDR1 and CDR2 are KGHSH and LQKENI. The CDR3 runs 14 residues. The CDR3 region has the DNA TGTGCCAGCTCACCATCCCTGAATAATTCACCCCTCCACTTT. It encodes CASSPSLNNSPLHF.

This clonotype was recorded a few times. As DNA, the CDR3 is TGTGCCAGTAAGGAACTGAGTAATGAAAAACTGTTTTTT. It yields the protein CASKELSNEKLFF. The J gene is TRBJ1-4, the V gene TRBV19; no clear D gene. The ends were cut back, 7 bases at V and 4 bases at J, with 10 bases in the middle. CDR3 length: 13 amino acids. Looked up from germline, CDR1 is LNHDA and CDR2 is SQIVND (reference sequence).

This clonotype was detected ten times or more. The CDR3 here is CASSEGGSYGYTF. The CDR3 nucleotides are TGTGCCAGCAGTGAAGGGGGTTCCTATGGCTACACCTTC. This chain uses TRBV2 with TRBJ1-2; no clear D gene. Germline CDR1 SNHLY, CDR2 FYNNEI. The V end was cut by 1 base, the J end by 4 bases, with 7 bases between. This CDR3 is built from 13 residues.

This clonotype was counted at least ten times. This chain joins TRBV20-1 and TRBJ2-1, with 8 bases matching TRBD2. V shed 4 bases and J 12 bases; nucleotides not matched to a gene: 11. There are 13 residues in the CDR3. Germline loops: CDR1 DFQATT, CDR2 SNEGSKA (reference sequence). The CDR3 loop is CSAKLAAGVRQFF. The CDR3 nucleotides are TGCAGTGCTAAACTAGCGGCCGGGGTGAGGCAGTTCTTC.

The genes are TRBV7-9 and TRBJ2-2; TRBD1 matches 7 bases. The CDR3 consists of 12 residues. Germline V gives CDR1 SEHNR, CDR2 FQNEAQ (reference sequence). Trimming cost V 10 bases and J 7 bases; bases outside gene matches: 6. The CDR3 sequence: CAILRGSGELFF. CDR3 coding DNA: TGTGCCATCCTCAGGGGGAGCGGGGAGCTGTTTTTT.

This clonotype was counted a few times. A far larger clone is one base from this, pointing to a likely read error. The chain joins TRBV2 to TRBJ2-7, with D perhaps matching TRBD2 (5 bases). V was pared by 8 bases and J by 7 bases, with 21 bases between. CDR1 and CDR2 from the germline V gene are SNHLY and FYNNEI. This CDR3 has 14 residues. In DNA, the CDR3 is TGTGCCAGCGGGTCAGCGGCCTCCTACAATGAGCAGTACTTC. Translation: CASGSAASYNEQYF.

With regard to this clonotype: Given a much more abundant clone one base away, this may be a read error. V and J are TRBV28 and TRBJ1-1; 7 bases fit TRBD1. The V gene's germline CDR1 is MDHEN and CDR2 SYDVKM. CDR3 length: 13 amino acids. The CDR3 is CASSRRTGTEALF. The CDR3 DNA is TGTGCCAGCAGCCGCCGGACAGGCACTGAAGCTCTCTTT.

This clonotype came up a few times. The J gene is TRBJ2-2, the V gene TRBV5-1; D is possibly TRBD1 (5 bases). Germline V gives CDR1 SGHRS, CDR2 YFSETQ. Trimming took 1 base from V and 0 from J, leaving 13 bases between them. The CDR3 length is 17 residues. CDR3: CASSLLGRASNTGELFF. The CDR3, as DNA: TGCGCCAGCAGCTTGCTCGGCAGGGCCTCGAACACCGGGGAGCTGTTTTTT.

The table lists this clonotype with many counts. The chain uses TRBV7-9 and TRBJ1-1; D call uncertain. The CDR3 sequence is 13 residues long. Germline CDR1 and CDR2: SEHNR and FQNEAQ (reference sequence). The V and J ends lost 5 bases and 3 bases respectively, with 10 bases between them. Here the CDR3 DNA reads TGTGCCAGCAGCCCTCGCCGGGACACTGAAGCTTTCTTT. It yields the protein CASSPRRDTEAFF.

The V call is TRBV2, the J call TRBJ2-5; 9 bases agree with TRBD2. Germline V gene sequence: CDR1 SNHLY, CDR2 FYNNEI. The CDR3 runs 15 residues. Trimming at V came to 5 bases and at J to 5 bases, leaving 9 bases not matched to a gene. The CDR3 DNA sequence: TGTGCCAGCAGTCCGTCAGCGGGAGGATGGGAGACCCAGTACTTC. Translation: CASSPSAGGWETQYF.

The rearrangement uses TRBV12-5 and TRBJ2-1, with D perhaps assigned TRBD1 or TRBD2 (5 bases each). V lost 2 bases, J lost 0 bases, and 23 bases lay in between. Germline loops: CDR1 LGHNT, CDR2 FRNRAP. CDR3 length equals 20 residues. CDR3 DNA: TGTGCTAGTGGTTTGAAGTTGCTGGGGGTGGCAGCGAGCTCCTACAATGAGCAGTTCTTC. This sequence encodes CASGLKLLGVAASSYNEQFF.

This clonotype was counted only a few times. The rearrangement uses TRBV19 and TRBJ1-1; D perhaps matches TRBD1 (5 bases). Germline CDR1 LNHDA, CDR2 SQIVND (reference sequence). This CDR3 has 15 amino acids. V lost 7 bases, J lost 1 base, and 16 bases lay in between. The CDR3 sequence is CASKGLRQKNTEAFF. The DNA of the CDR3 is TGTGCCAGTAAGGGACTAAGACAGAAGAACACTGAAGCTTTCTTT.

The chain employs TRBV4-2 and TRBJ2-7, with D uncertain. The CDR3 covers 15 residues. Germline V gene lookup returns CDR1 LGHNA and CDR2 YNFKEQ. The ends were cut back, 3 bases at V and 0 bases at J, with 12 bases in the middle. The CDR3 DNA is TGTGCCAGCAGCCAGGAGACTTGGGGCTCCTACGAGCAGTACTTC. Its translation is CASSQETWGSYEQYF.

This clonotype has a count of ten or more. The chain recombines TRBV29-1 with TRBJ1-1; the D gene is possibly TRBD1 (5 bases). Per germline, CDR1 SQVTM and CDR2 ANQGSEA. This CDR3 spans 14 amino acids. V gave up 0 bases and J gave up 6 bases, with 14 bases separating them. The CDR3 bases are TGCAGCGTTGAAGATTGGGGTGAACAGGCTGAAGCTTTCTTT. It specifies CSVEDWGEQAEAFF.

This clonotype was seen at least ten times. V usage is TRBV27 and J usage is TRBJ1-1; TRBD1 matches at 7 bases. The CDR3 runs 14 residues. The V gene end was trimmed by 6 bases and the J gene end by 4 bases; junction bases not matched to a gene: 8. In germline, CDR1 is MNHEY, CDR2 SMNVEV (reference sequence). CDR3 protein: CASRLGAGGTEAFF. In nucleotides, the CDR3 is TGTGCCAGCAGGTTAGGGGCAGGGGGCACTGAAGCTTTCTTT.